A single sample gave rise to the 26 T cell receptor beta chains below, sequenced in a study of prognosis after radiotherapy for stage I lung cancer. Multiplex PCR, run in two rounds, amplified TCR beta CDR3 from genomic DNA. Initially, in first-round PCR, primers specific to each TRBV and TRBJ gene were used. From the multiplex PCR reads, TCRdb called clonotypes with MiXCR, one entry per CDR3 protein. Of some 27,000 distinct CDR3 sequences detected, roughly 30% appear once; the ten largest clones hold about 12%. Source: PBMCs, taken before or after stereotactic body radiation therapy (not recorded which). Receptors were obtained from a donor at least 50 years old with non-small cell lung cancer.

V is TRBV19 and J is TRBJ2-1; 13 bases match TRBD2. This CDR3 is built from 18 residues. The trim removed 0 bases at V and 3 bases at J, leaving 5 bases unmatched. Germline values: CDR1 LNHDA, CDR2 SQIVND (reference sequence). The CDR3 protein is CASSIEGTSGIDYNEQFF. The CDR3 bases are TGTGCCAGTAGTATAGAGGGGACTAGCGGGATAGACTACAATGAGCAGTTCTTC.

This clonotype was recorded many times. The chain employs TRBV27 and TRBJ1-1; 9 bases match TRBD1. The CDR3 is made up of 15 amino acids. The germline gives CDR1 MNHEY, CDR2 SMNVEV (reference sequence). The V segment lost 4 bases and the J segment 6 bases; nucleotides outside the gene matches: 9. In DNA form, the CDR3 reads TGTGCCAGCAGTTCGAGGGGACAGGGCAGCGCTGAAGCTTTCTTT. Its translation: CASSSRGQGSAEAFF.

Details on this clonotype: Given a far larger clone just one base away, this is likely a sequencing read error. The CDR3 DNA follows: TGTGCCAGCAGTCGGACAGGGCAAGATGTCTACACCTTC. Its translation: CASSRTGQDVYTF. The chain combines TRBV6-8 with TRBJ1-2; 8 nucleotides match TRBD1. CDR1 and CDR2 from the germline V gene are MNHGY and SAAAGT. The length of the CDR3 is 13 residues. Trimming cost V 5 bases and J 10 bases; bases outside gene matches: 9.

CDR3 sequence: CASSYTRPGGNGYTF. CDR3 nucleotides: TGTGCCAGCAGTTACACCCGACCAGGGGGAAACGGCTACACCTTC. This sequence joins TRBV6-5 and TRBJ1-2, with 7 bases fitting TRBD1. Germline V lookup: CDR1 MNHEY, CDR2 SVGAGI. The CDR3 consists of 15 residues. Trimming at V came to 2 bases and at J to 8 bases, leaving 11 bases not matched to a gene.

About this clonotype itself: This clone may be a read error of a much larger clone one base away. V and J are TRBV18 and TRBJ1-4; 7 nucleotides agree with TRBD1. The length of the CDR3 is 16 residues. Germline loops: CDR1 KGHSH, CDR2 LQKENI. CDR3 amino acids: CAGSASGTANNEKLFF. The CDR3 DNA reads as TGTGCCGGCTCAGCCTCCGGGACAGCAAATAATGAAAAACTGTTTTTT.

V is TRBV24-1 and J is TRBJ2-3; D perhaps matches TRBD1 (5 bases). The V gene lost 6 bases and the J gene lost 6 bases, with 15 bases spanning the gap. The CDR3 covers 14 residues. Germline V CDR1 and CDR2: KGHDR, SFDVKD. CDR3 amino acids: CATSYVVRVDTQYF. CDR3 nucleotide sequence: TGTGCCACCAGTTATGTTGTCAGGGTGGATACGCAGTATTTT.

In the case of this clonotype: Compared with germline, one end of the junction differs, possibly owing to a read error. The J gene is TRBJ2-7, the V gene TRBV2, with TRBD1 identical over 12 bases. Per germline, CDR1 SNHLY and CDR2 FYNNEI. The CDR3 runs to 17 residues. The chain's CDR3 is CASSGDRGRSNSCEQYF. In nucleotides, the CDR3 is TGTGCCAGCAGTGGGGACAGGGGGCGGTCAAACTCCTGCGAGCAGTACTTC.

J is TRBJ2-1 and V is TRBV4-2; TRBD2 is a possible D gene (6 bases). V lost 7 bases to trimming and J lost 9 bases, with 19 bases between them. Germline loops: CDR1 LGHNA, CDR2 YNFKEQ. The CDR3 is 14 amino acids. CDR3: CASILSSAGTEQFF. The DNA for the CDR3 is TGTGCCAGCATCCTGTCGTCAGCGGGTACTGAGCAGTTCTTC.

This clonotype showed up many times. This chain uses TRBV2 with TRBJ2-6, with TRBD1 matching over 10 bases. Per germline, CDR1 SNHLY and CDR2 FYNNEI. V shed 4 bases and J 0 bases; nucleotides not matched to a gene: 6. CDR3 length: 18 residues. The CDR3 sequence: CASSAPTGGVSGANVLTF. The CDR3 coding sequence is TGTGCCAGCAGTGCCCCGACAGGGGGCGTCTCTGGGGCCAACGTCCTGACTTTC. Together with reference TRBV2 and TRBJ2-6, the CDR3 gives the full variable domain: EPEVTQTPSHQVTQMGQEVILRCVPISNHLYFYWYRQILGQKVEFLVSFYNNEISEKSEIFDDQFSVERPDGSNFTLKIRSTKLEDSAMYFCASSAPTGGVSGANVLTFGAGSRLTVL.

J is TRBJ2-1 and V is TRBV9; D unclear. The CDR3 sequence is 15 residues long. V lost 4 bases, J lost 2 bases, and 13 bases lay in between. The germline V gene has CDR1 SGDLS and CDR2 YYNGEE. In DNA, the CDR3 is TGTGCCAGCAGCATACGGCACTGGACCTACAATGAGCAGTTCTTC. It specifies CASSIRHWTYNEQFF.

Regarding this clonotype: A single base is all that separates this from a far larger clone, so a read error is likely. The chain has TRBV6-5 and TRBJ2-1; a weak D match, TRBD2 (6 bases). V was clipped by 5 bases and J by 10 bases, with 21 bases between them. Per the germline V gene, CDR1 is MNHEY and CDR2 is SVGAGI. The CDR3 is 15 amino acids. In DNA form, the CDR3 reads TGTGCCAGCAGTCGGAGCCCAGTAGCGGTAGCGGAGCAGTTCTTC. Translating gives CASSRSPVAVAEQFF.

There are many counts of this clonotype. The chain links TRBV6-1 to TRBJ1-1; perhaps TRBD1 as D (6 bases). CDR3 length equals 14 residues. The germline gives CDR1 MNHNS, CDR2 SASEGT. V was shortened by 6 bases and J by 4 bases, with 15 bases between the two germline ends. The CDR3 is CASSSRGGTTEAFF. The CDR3, as DNA: TGTGCCAGCAGCTCAAGGGGGGGGACCACTGAAGCTTTCTTT.

At least ten counts were recorded for this clonotype. The chain links TRBV12-3 or TRBV12-4 to TRBJ2-5; 8 bases match TRBD2. V dropped 5 bases and J dropped 4; count of bases not matched to a gene: 3. The CDR3 runs to 13 residues. The CDR3 sequence is CASSTSGGETQYF. CDR3 coding DNA: TGTGCCAGCAGTACTAGCGGTGGAGAGACCCAGTACTTC.

As to this clonotype: A far larger clone is only one base removed, so a read error is likely. The chain has TRBV7-9 and TRBJ2-1; perhaps TRBD2 as D (6 bases). CDR3 length: 16 residues. Germline assignment: CDR1 SEHNR and CDR2 FQNEAQ (reference sequence). Deletions cut 5 bases from V and 9 bases from J, with 23 bases between. The CDR3 bases are TGTGCCAGCAGCACCCTTTGGAGCTGGAGGGCCGTTGAGCAGTTCTTC. Translation: CASSTLWSWRAVEQFF.

The J gene is TRBJ2-1, the V gene TRBV5-4; 7 bases match TRBD2. This CDR3 comprises 15 residues. V shed 8 bases and J 5 bases; nucleotides not matched to a gene: 13. CDR1 and CDR2 from the germline V gene are SGHNT and YYREEE (reference sequence). Here the CDR3 reads CARSRTSGKNNEQFF. CDR3 nucleotides: TGTGCCAGGAGCCGGACTAGTGGGAAAAACAATGAGCAGTTCTTC.

On this clonotype: At one end, the junction sequence differs from germline, possibly due to a read error. This rearrangement joins TRBV12-3 or TRBV12-4 to TRBJ1-5; D may be TRBD1 (5 bases). The CDR3 is 17 amino acids. The CDR3 DNA follows: TGTGCCAGCAGTTTTTACAGGACCTTGCAGGGCAATCATCCCCAGCATTTT. This encodes CASSFYRTLQGNHPQHF.

This clonotype was seen ten or more times. The rearrangement joins TRBV6-1 to TRBJ1-2, with TRBD1 identical over 9 bases. With V trimmed by 3 bases and J by 4 bases, 9 bases remained unmatched. The CDR3 contains 16 residues. The germline V gene encodes CDR1 MNHNS and CDR2 SASEGT. The CDR3 DNA sequence: TGTGCCAGCAGTGACCGAACAGGGGGCCCTACCTATGGCTACACCTTC. Translated, it gives CASSDRTGGPTYGYTF.

Notes on this clonotype: This probably arose from a read error, given a far larger clone one base away. The final CDR3 position lacks the conserved phenylalanine or tryptophan, pointing to a likely read error. The V gene is TRBV28, the J gene TRBJ1-5; 9 nucleotides line up with TRBD1. CDR1 and CDR2 from the germline V gene are MDHEN and SYDVKM. The junction had 4 bases not matched to a gene; V was cut back by 6 bases and J by 4 bases. The CDR3 is made up of 14 amino acids. CDR3 DNA: TGTGCCAGCAGGGGGACAGGGCCAAATCAGCCCCAGCATTCT. This gives the protein CASRGTGPNQPQHS.

Of note for this clonotype: With a much larger clone just one base away, this may be a read error. This rearrangement joins TRBV6-2 or TRBV6-3 to TRBJ1-5; D unresolved. The V gene's germline CDR1 is MNHEY and CDR2 SVGEGT. The CDR3 sequence is 14 residues long. The V and J ends lost 5 bases and 9 bases respectively, with 17 bases between them. The CDR3 region is CASSPSLRSRPQHF. For the CDR3, the DNA is TGTGCCAGCAGTCCCTCTCTCAGGAGTCGGCCCCAGCATTTT.

The V gene is TRBV4-2, the J gene TRBJ2-7; 7 nucleotides align to TRBD1. V shed 0 bases and J 0 bases; nucleotides not matched to a gene: 2. The CDR3 runs 15 residues. CDR1 is LGHNA and CDR2 is YNFKEQ in the germline V gene. The CDR3 DNA reads as TGTGCCAGCAGCCAAGAAGGGGACAGCTCCTACGAGCAGTACTTC. Translating it yields CASSQEGDSSYEQYF.

This clonotype was recorded at least ten times. For the CDR3, the DNA is TGTGCCAGTAGTATGGTCAGGGGGGAGACCCAGTACTTC. The encoded protein is CASSMVRGETQYF. V is TRBV19 and J is TRBJ2-5; 7 bases are shared with TRBD1. The CDR3 extends over 13 amino acids. V lost 3 bases to trimming and J lost 5 bases; unmatched junction nucleotides: 3. Germline CDR1 and CDR2: LNHDA and SQIVND (reference sequence). The whole variable domain, remainder taken from reference TRBV19 and TRBJ2-5, is DGGITQSPKYLFRKEGQNVTLSCEQNLNHDAMYWYRQDPGQGLRLIYYSQIVNDFQKGDIAEGYSVSREKKESFPLTVTSAQKNPTAFYLCASSMVRGETQYFGPGTRLLVL.

This clonotype was found many times. The V gene is TRBV29-1, the J gene TRBJ1-4, with unresolved D. The V end lost 4 bases, the J end lost 6 bases, and 12 bases lay between the germline ends. In germline, CDR1 is SQVTM, CDR2 ANQGSEA. The length of the CDR3 is 13 residues. The DNA for the CDR3 is TGCAGCGTTGGATCGGATGGAGATGAAAAACTGTTTTTT. Translating it yields CSVGSDGDEKLFF.

This clonotype was picked up a small number of times. This rearrangement joins TRBV5-4 to TRBJ2-3; D is undetermined. This CDR3 is 13 amino acids long. V dropped 2 bases and J dropped 5 bases, with 9 bases sitting between them. Germline assignment: CDR1 SGHNT and CDR2 YYREEE (reference sequence). The CDR3 region is CASSLSYGDTQYF. The CDR3 DNA is TGTGCCAGCAGCTTATCTTATGGAGATACGCAGTATTTT.

This clonotype was counted ten times or more. The J gene is TRBJ1-1, the V gene TRBV7-6; D is undetermined. The CDR3 totals 15 residues. The germline V gene encodes CDR1 SGHVS and CDR2 FNYEAQ. V was cut by 2 bases and J by 2 bases, with 12 bases left in between. The CDR3 is CASSLLRGRNTEAFF. CDR3 in DNA: TGTGCCAGCAGCTTATTGCGAGGGCGTAACACTGAAGCTTTCTTT.

This clonotype has at least ten counts. The V and J genes are TRBV30 and TRBJ1-5; D call uncertain. V was trimmed by 2 bases and J by 5 bases, leaving 10 bases between them. The germline CDR1 and CDR2 sequences are GTSNPN and SVGIG (reference sequence). This CDR3 spans 13 amino acids. The CDR3 is CAWSRVDDQPQHF. CDR3 bases: TGTGCCTGGAGTCGGGTGGACGATCAGCCCCAGCATTTT.

This clonotype was detected only a few times. The rearrangement links TRBV6-1 to TRBJ2-7; D is unresolved. Per germline, CDR1 MNHNS and CDR2 SASEGT. V lost 6 bases, J lost 0 bases, and 3 bases lay in between. CDR3 length equals 11 residues. The CDR3 loop reads CASRHSYEQYF. CDR3 DNA sequence: TGTGCCAGCAGACACTCCTACGAGCAGTACTTC.